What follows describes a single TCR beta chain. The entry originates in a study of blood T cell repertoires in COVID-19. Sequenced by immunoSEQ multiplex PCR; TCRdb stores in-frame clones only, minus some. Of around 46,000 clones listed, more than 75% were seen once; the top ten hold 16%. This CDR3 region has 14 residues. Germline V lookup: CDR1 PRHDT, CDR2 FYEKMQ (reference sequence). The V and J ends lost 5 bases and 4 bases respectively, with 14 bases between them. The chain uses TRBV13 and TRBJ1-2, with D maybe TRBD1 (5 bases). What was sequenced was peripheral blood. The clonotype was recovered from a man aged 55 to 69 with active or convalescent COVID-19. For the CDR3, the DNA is TGTGCCAGCAGCCTACTGGGAAGGGGCTATGGCTACACCTTC. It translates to CASSLLGRGYGYTF.